This TCR beta chain was found in a study of Ad26.COV2.S vaccination and SARS-CoV-2 variants. Study as a whole: Dosing was one shot or two shots 56 days apart. Study observations and caveats: Comparable non-spike TCR breadth was observed in vaccine and placebo recipients.

Profiled with immunoSEQ multiplex PCR; TCRdb holds only in-frame clones, not every one. The table records about 320,000 clones, 86% of them present only once. Treatment here: roughly 20 received Ad26.COV2.S at low or high dose, single or two shots; about five received placebo; per-sample allocation not given. Vaccine and placebo recipients were sampled on day 63 after the first injection. CDR1 and CDR2 (germline): SGDLS, YYNGEE. The CDR3 loop spans 17 amino acids. V was pared by 0 bases and J by 4 bases, with 18 bases between. For this clone: The antigen remains undetermined.

The source of this sequence is a person aged 18-65 years who received the Ad26.COV2.S COVID-19 vaccine or a placebo. The chain recombines TRBV9 with TRBJ2-3; no clear D. The sequenced sample was peripheral blood, obtained in a trial of Ad26.COV2.S vaccine versus placebo. The CDR3 protein is CASSVARTAVGSDTQYF. The CDR3 bases are TGTGCCAGCAGCGTAGCTCGGACGGCAGTGGGGTCAGATACGCAGTATTTT.